These 25 T cell receptor beta chains share one sample of origin, sequenced in a study of blood T cell repertoires in COVID-19 (TCRdb year 2020). Library method: the immunoSEQ multiplex PCR assay. Held by TCRdb, this immuneACCESS table contains in-frame sequences only and omits some clones. Under half of the omission traces to an unresolved V gene where checked; the cause of the rest is unknown. The sample table shows 80,000 to 100,000 clones, and roughly 90% are seen once. Of the sample, less than 2% is held by the ten largest clones. The material sequenced was peripheral blood. These receptor sequences come from a human donor with active COVID-19. The donor label of this sample is uncertain.

This rearrangement joins TRBV11-2 to TRBJ1-1; D not resolved. Looked up from germline, CDR1 is SGHAT and CDR2 is FQNNGV. The CDR3 totals 18 residues. V was clipped by 0 bases and J by 4 bases, with 21 bases between them. CDR3 nucleotide sequence: TGTGCCAGCAGCTTAGATCTAATTGGGCTGGGGAGTCGCACTGAAGCTTTCTTT. Encoded protein: CASSLDLIGLGSRTEAFF.

This chain uses TRBV5-1 with TRBJ1-6; 7 positions agree with TRBD1. The V segment lost 4 bases and the J segment 14 bases; nucleotides outside the gene matches: 12. Germline loops: CDR1 SGHRS, CDR2 YFSETQ. This CDR3 spans 14 amino acids. The CDR3 sequence: CASSLRDSPISLHF. In nucleotides, the CDR3 is TGCGCCAGCAGCCTGCGGGACAGCCCAATTTCCCTCCACTTT.

As DNA, the CDR3 is TGTGCCAGCAGCTTAGCGAGGGGTAACTCGGGGGGACACGAGCAGTACTTC. It translates to CASSLARGNSGGHEQYF. This sequence joins TRBV7-2 and TRBJ2-7; TRBD2 aligns across 7 bases. This CDR3 comprises 17 residues. From germline, CDR1 is SGHTA and CDR2 FQGNSA. Trimming cost V 0 bases and J 5 bases; bases outside gene matches: 13.

The sample holds one count of this clone. V gene TRBV27 combines with J gene TRBJ2-1; 7 positions agree with TRBD1. The ends lost 8 bases at V and 4 bases at J; junction bases unmatched: 14. Looked up from germline, CDR1 is MNHEY and CDR2 is SMNVEV (reference sequence). CDR3 length: 16 residues. DNA for the CDR3: TGTGCCAGCTCCCGACAGGGACCAGGAATATACAATGAGCAGTTCTTC. Translated, it gives CASSRQGPGIYNEQFF.

This chain links TRBV7-2 with TRBJ1-1, with D perhaps TRBD1 (6 bases). Germline V gene lookup returns CDR1 SGHTA and CDR2 FQGNSA. The CDR3 contains 15 residues. Trimming pared 2 bases from V and 1 base from J, leaving 11 bases between. The CDR3 bases are TGTGCCAGCAGCTTACAACGACAGGCGAACACTGAAGCTTTCTTT. It translates to CASSLQRQANTEAFF.

V and J are TRBV4-1 and TRBJ2-4; D unresolved. Germline V lookup: CDR1 MGHRA, CDR2 YSYEKL. The CDR3 contains 15 residues. V lost 1 base and J 0 bases, leaving 7 bases between the germline ends. The CDR3 region is CASSQVGVAKNIQYF. The CDR3 DNA follows: TGCGCCAGCAGCCAAGTCGGAGTAGCCAAAAACATTCAGTACTTC.

This clone was counted a single time. This rearrangement joins TRBV9 to TRBJ2-1, with 14 nucleotides matching TRBD2. CDR3 length equals 18 residues. V lost 4 bases to trimming and J lost 1 base; unmatched junction nucleotides: 7. The germline V gene encodes CDR1 SGDLS and CDR2 YYNGEE. The CDR3 region has the DNA TGTGCCAGCAGCCCCCCGACTAGCGGGGGGGCGTCCTACAATGAGCAGTTCTTC. Protein product: CASSPPTSGGASYNEQFF.

The chain joins TRBV28 to TRBJ1-1; the D gene is possibly TRBD1 (6 bases). V was trimmed by 4 bases and J by 5 bases, leaving 11 bases between them. This CDR3 is 13 amino acids long. Germline CDR1 MDHEN, CDR2 SYDVKM. CDR3 nucleotide sequence: TGTGCCAGCAGTTCCTACAGGGTAACTGAAGCTTTCTTT. The encoded protein is CASSSYRVTEAFF.

The V gene is TRBV29-1, the J gene TRBJ1-1; 7 bases agree with TRBD1. J gave up 12 bases and V 7 bases, and 8 bases lay outside the gene matches. CDR1 SQVTM and CDR2 ANQGSEA come from the germline V gene. CDR3 size: 10 residues. DNA of the CDR3: TGCAGCGCCGGGACAGCAACGCCTTTCTTT. Protein: CSAGTATPFF.

The chain uses TRBV5-1 and TRBJ2-7, with D uncertain. The CDR3 is 15 amino acids. Per germline, CDR1 SGHRS and CDR2 YFSETQ. V lost 0 bases, J lost 0 bases, and 10 bases lay in between. The CDR3 nucleotides read TGCGCCAGCAGCTTGGGATCGACGGGCTCCTACGAGCAGTACTTC. Protein: CASSLGSTGSYEQYF.

This chain connects TRBV2 to TRBJ2-5, with 8 bases fitting TRBD1. Germline V CDR1 and CDR2: SNHLY, FYNNEI. The CDR3 loop spans 13 amino acids. With 11 bases clipped from V and 2 bases from J, the junction kept 7 bases outside the gene matches. In DNA, the CDR3 is TGTGCCGTCCGACAGGGGAGGCAAGAGACCCAGTACTTC. Translation gives CAVRQGRQETQYF.

The chain uses TRBV6-6 and TRBJ1-3; TRBD1 agrees at 11 bases. This CDR3 is built from 14 residues. From germline, CDR1 is MNHNY and CDR2 SVGAGI (reference sequence). Trimming removed 6 bases from V and 9 bases from J; junction bases left unmatched: 7. The CDR3 region is CASRTDRGQATIYF. The CDR3 DNA follows: TGTGCCAGCAGAACGGACAGGGGGCAAGCCACCATATATTTT.

The rearrangement joins TRBV14 to TRBJ1-2, with D perhaps matching TRBD1 (5 bases). The CDR3 has 16 amino acids. Trimming stripped 1 base from V and 8 bases from J, with 20 bases between. Germline CDR1 and CDR2: SGHDN and FVKESK. The CDR3 loop reads CASSQGGPAGLGGYTF. CDR3 nucleotide sequence: TGTGCCAGCAGCCAAGGGGGCCCGGCAGGCCTCGGGGGCTACACCTTC.

This clone was counted once. This chain links TRBV10-1 with TRBJ2-5; perhaps TRBD2 as D (7 bases). Looked up from germline, CDR1 is WNHNN and CDR2 is SYGVQD (reference sequence). The CDR3 extends over 13 amino acids. Trimming took off 3 bases at V and 6 bases at J, with 11 bases between the two ends. In nucleotides, the CDR3 is TGCGCCAGCAGTGAAGGGAGGGGGAAGACCCAGTACTTC. It specifies CASSEGRGKTQYF.

V is TRBV5-4 and J is TRBJ1-4; 7 positions match TRBD1. The germline gives CDR1 SGHNT, CDR2 YYREEE (reference sequence). The CDR3 covers 14 residues. The V segment lost 5 bases and the J segment 4 bases; nucleotides outside the gene matches: 5. DNA for the CDR3: TGTGCCAGCAGTTCGGGACAGATTAATGAAAAACTGTTTTTT. Protein product: CASSSGQINEKLFF.

This chain joins TRBV3-1 (or the pseudogene TRBV3-2) and TRBJ2-3; 10 nucleotides agree with TRBD2. Trimming took 6 bases from V and 1 from J; bases not matched to a gene: 1. The CDR3 is 14 amino acids. Germline V gene sequence: CDR1 LGHDT, CDR2 YNNKEL (reference sequence). The chain's CDR3 is CASRLAGGTDTQYF. The CDR3 coding sequence is TGTGCCAGCAGGCTAGCGGGGGGCACAGATACGCAGTATTTT.

The chain is built from TRBV6-2 or TRBV6-3 and TRBJ1-2; a possible D gene is TRBD1 (5 bases). V was trimmed by 1 base and J by 4 bases, leaving 22 bases between them. The CDR3 is 18 amino acids. Germline V gene data show CDR1 as MNHEY and CDR2 as SVGEGT. This CDR3 is CASSYLSGTGVEGYGYTF. Written as DNA, the CDR3 is TGTGCCAGCAGTTACTTGTCCGGGACGGGAGTGGAAGGCTATGGCTACACCTTC.

The chain joins TRBV5-5 to TRBJ2-7; 8 positions match TRBD1. CDR3 length: 14 amino acids. Germline assignment: CDR1 SGHKS and CDR2 YYEKEE (reference sequence). V shed 0 bases, J shed 6 bases, and the junction held 5 bases outside the gene matches. The CDR3 region is CASSLETGDLEQYF. For the CDR3, the DNA is TGTGCCAGCAGCTTGGAGACAGGGGATCTCGAGCAGTACTTC.

The rearrangement links TRBV19 to TRBJ2-7; 8 bases line up with TRBD2. In germline, CDR1 is LNHDA, CDR2 SQIVND (reference sequence). J lost 2 bases, V lost 6 bases, and 6 bases had no gene match. The CDR3 runs to 14 residues. The CDR3 is CASRTHSGAYEQYF. The CDR3 coding sequence is TGTGCCAGTAGAACACATAGCGGGGCCTACGAGCAGTACTTC.

This clone was found once. The chain employs TRBV6-2 or TRBV6-3 and TRBJ1-1; D ambiguous. V dropped 0 bases and J dropped 2 bases, with 13 bases sitting between them. CDR1 and CDR2 (germline): MNHEY, SVGEGT. This CDR3 has 16 amino acids. This CDR3 reads CASSYSFTRGNTEAFF. For the CDR3, the DNA is TGTGCCAGCAGTTACTCGTTTACCCGGGGAAACACTGAAGCTTTCTTT.

The gene calls are TRBV6-5 and TRBJ2-5; D call uncertain. The V end was cut by 10 bases, the J end by 3 bases, with 6 bases between. The CDR3 length is 10 residues. CDR1 and CDR2 from the germline V gene are MNHEY and SVGAGI. In DNA, the CDR3 is TGTGCCACCGAGAAAGAGACCCAGTACTTC. This gives the protein CATEKETQYF.

This chain joins TRBV4-3 and TRBJ1-1, with 8 bases fitting TRBD1. Germline V CDR1 and CDR2: LGHNA, YSLEER. The CDR3 covers 14 residues. V was clipped by 0 bases and J by 4 bases; unmatched bases: 1. The CDR3 loop reads CASSQDGQGTEAFF. Here the CDR3 DNA reads TGCGCCAGCAGCCAAGATGGACAGGGCACTGAAGCTTTCTTT.

The chain links TRBV9 to TRBJ1-4; perhaps TRBD1 as D (5 bases). Trimming left V 3 bases short and J 4 bases short, with 13 bases between. Germline V gives CDR1 SGDLS, CDR2 YYNGEE. This CDR3 spans 15 amino acids. CDR3 bases: TGTGCCAGCAGCGCTAGGGGTACCCTTAATGAAAAACTGTTTTTT. Amino acids: CASSARGTLNEKLFF.

There are a few counts of this clone. The J gene is TRBJ1-5, the V gene TRBV20-1; D not certain. The V and J ends lost 3 bases and 2 bases respectively, with 23 bases between them. Germline CDR1 is DFQATT and CDR2 is SNEGSKA (reference sequence). CDR3 length: 18 residues. CDR3 sequence reads: CSASHPAAGDIGNQPQHF. CDR3 sequence (DNA): TGCAGTGCTAGTCATCCTGCTGCCGGGGATATCGGCAATCAGCCCCAGCATTTT.

This chain joins TRBV29-1 and TRBJ2-1; 9 bases fit TRBD1. This CDR3 is 14 amino acids long. V trimming: 4 bases; J trimming: 4 bases; junction bases outside the gene matches: 5. Germline V gives CDR1 SQVTM, CDR2 ANQGSEA. The CDR3 here is CSVGRTGAYNEQFF. The CDR3 DNA follows: TGCAGCGTTGGGAGGACAGGGGCTTACAATGAGCAGTTCTTC.